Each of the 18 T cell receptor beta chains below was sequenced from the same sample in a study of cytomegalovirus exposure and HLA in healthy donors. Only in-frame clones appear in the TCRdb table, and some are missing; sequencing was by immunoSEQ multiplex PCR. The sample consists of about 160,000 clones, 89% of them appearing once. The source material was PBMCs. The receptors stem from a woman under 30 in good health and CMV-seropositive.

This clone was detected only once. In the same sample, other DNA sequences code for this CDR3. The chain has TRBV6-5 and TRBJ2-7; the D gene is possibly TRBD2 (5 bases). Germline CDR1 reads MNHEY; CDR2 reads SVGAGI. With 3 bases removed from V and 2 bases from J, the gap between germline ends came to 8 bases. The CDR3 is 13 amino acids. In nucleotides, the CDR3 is TGTGCCAGCAGTTATCCCGGGACCTACGAGCAGTACTTC. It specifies CASSYPGTYEQYF.

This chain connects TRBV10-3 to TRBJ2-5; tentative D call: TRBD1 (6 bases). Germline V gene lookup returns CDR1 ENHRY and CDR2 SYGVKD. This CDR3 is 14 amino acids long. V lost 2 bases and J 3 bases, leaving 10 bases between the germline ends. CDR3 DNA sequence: TGTGCCATCAGTGAGCCCGGGACAAAAGAGACCCAGTACTTC. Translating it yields CAISEPGTKETQYF.

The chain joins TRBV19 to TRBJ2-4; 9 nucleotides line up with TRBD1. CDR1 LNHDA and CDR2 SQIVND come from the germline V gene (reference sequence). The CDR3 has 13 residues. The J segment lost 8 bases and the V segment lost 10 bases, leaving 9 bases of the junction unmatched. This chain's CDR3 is CATSDRGRDIQYF. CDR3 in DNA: TGTGCCACCTCGGACAGGGGAAGGGACATTCAGTACTTC.

The CDR3 bases are TGCGCCAGCAGCCAAGCCTCCTGGGACTGGACCAGGGAGCAGTACTTC. Translated, it gives CASSQASWDWTREQYF. This chain connects TRBV4-1 to TRBJ2-7; D is perhaps TRBD2 (6 bases). CDR1 is MGHRA and CDR2 is YSYEKL in the germline V gene. The CDR3 is 16 residues long. V shed 1 base and J shed 7 bases, with 20 bases lying between them.

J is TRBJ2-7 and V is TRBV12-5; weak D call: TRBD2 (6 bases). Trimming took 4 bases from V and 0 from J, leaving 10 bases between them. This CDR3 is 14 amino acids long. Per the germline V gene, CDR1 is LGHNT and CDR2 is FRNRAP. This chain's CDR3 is CASGSPGDSYEQYF. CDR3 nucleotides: TGTGCTAGTGGTTCACCGGGAGACTCCTACGAGCAGTACTTC.

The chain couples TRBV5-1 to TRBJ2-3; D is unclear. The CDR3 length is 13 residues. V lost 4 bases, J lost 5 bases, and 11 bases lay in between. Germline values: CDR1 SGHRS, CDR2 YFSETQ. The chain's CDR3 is CASSRVPEDTQYF. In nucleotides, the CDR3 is TGCGCCAGCAGCCGGGTCCCCGAAGATACGCAGTATTTT.

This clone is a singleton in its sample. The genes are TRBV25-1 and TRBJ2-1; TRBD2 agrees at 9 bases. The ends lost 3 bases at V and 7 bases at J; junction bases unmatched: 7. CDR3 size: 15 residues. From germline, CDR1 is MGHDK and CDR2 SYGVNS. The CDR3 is CASSEREGYRNEQFF. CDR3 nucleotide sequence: TGTGCCAGCAGTGAGCGGGAGGGATATCGGAATGAGCAGTTCTTC.

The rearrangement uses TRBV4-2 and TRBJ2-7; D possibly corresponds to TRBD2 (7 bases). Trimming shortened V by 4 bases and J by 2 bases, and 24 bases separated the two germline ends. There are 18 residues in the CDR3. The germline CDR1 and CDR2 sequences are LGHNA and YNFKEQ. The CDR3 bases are TGTGCCAGCAGCCCCCCTCCGGGGGGCAACCTGATACCCTACGAGCAGTACTTC. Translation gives CASSPPPGGNLIPYEQYF.

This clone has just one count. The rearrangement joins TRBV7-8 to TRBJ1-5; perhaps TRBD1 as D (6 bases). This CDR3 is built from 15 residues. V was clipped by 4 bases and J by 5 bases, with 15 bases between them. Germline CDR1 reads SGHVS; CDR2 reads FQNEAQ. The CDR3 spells CASSYLRGLDQPQHF. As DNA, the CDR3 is TGTGCCAGCAGCTACCTTAGGGGGTTGGATCAGCCCCAGCATTTT.

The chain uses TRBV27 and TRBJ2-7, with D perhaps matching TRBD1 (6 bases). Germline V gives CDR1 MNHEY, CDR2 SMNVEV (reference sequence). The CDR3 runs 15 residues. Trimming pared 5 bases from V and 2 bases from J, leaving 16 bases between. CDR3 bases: TGTGCCAGCAGTGAGAAAGGACAGCGAACCTACGAGCAGTACTTC. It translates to CASSEKGQRTYEQYF.

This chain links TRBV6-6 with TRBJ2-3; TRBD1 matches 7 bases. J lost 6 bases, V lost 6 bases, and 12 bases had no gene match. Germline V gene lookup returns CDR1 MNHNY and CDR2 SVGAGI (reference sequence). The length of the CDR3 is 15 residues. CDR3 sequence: CASSTGTAPRDTQYF. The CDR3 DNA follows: TGTGCCAGCAGCACCGGGACAGCACCGAGGGATACGCAGTATTTT.

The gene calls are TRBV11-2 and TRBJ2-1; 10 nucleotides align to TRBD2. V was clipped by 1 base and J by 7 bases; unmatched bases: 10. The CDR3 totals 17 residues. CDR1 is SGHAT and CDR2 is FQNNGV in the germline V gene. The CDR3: CASSLVGILAGANEQFF. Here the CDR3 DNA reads TGTGCCAGCAGCTTAGTCGGTATCCTAGCGGGAGCTAATGAGCAGTTCTTC. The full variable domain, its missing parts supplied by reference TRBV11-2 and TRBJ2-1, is EAGVAQSPRYKIIEKRQSVAFWCNPISGHATLYWYQQILGQGPKLLIQFQNNGVVDDSQLPKDRFSAERLKGVDSTLKIQPAKLEDSAVYLCASSLVGILAGANEQFFGPGTRLTVL.

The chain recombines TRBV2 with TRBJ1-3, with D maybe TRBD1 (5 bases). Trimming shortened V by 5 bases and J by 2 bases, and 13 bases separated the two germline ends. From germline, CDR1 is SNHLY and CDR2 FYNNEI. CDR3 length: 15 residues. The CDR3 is CASSYLTAAGNTIYF. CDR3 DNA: TGTGCCAGCAGTTACCTGACAGCAGCTGGAAACACCATATATTTT.

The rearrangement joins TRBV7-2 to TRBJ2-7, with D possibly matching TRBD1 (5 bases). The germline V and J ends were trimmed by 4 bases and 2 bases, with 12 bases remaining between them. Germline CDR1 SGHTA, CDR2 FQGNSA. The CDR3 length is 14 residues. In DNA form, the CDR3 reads TGTGCCAGCAGCTCATACCAGGGTGCCTACGAGCAGTACTTC. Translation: CASSSYQGAYEQYF.

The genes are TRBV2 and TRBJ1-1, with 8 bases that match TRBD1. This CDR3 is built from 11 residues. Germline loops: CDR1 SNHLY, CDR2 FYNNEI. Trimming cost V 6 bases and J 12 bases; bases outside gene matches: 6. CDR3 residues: CASSGQGWPFF. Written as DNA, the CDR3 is TGTGCCAGCAGCGGACAGGGTTGGCCTTTCTTT.

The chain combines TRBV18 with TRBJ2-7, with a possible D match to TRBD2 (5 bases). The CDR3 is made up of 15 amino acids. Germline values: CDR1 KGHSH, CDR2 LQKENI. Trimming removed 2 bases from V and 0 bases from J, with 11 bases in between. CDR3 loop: CASSPKRESSYEQYF. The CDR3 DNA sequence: TGTGCCAGCTCACCAAAAAGGGAGAGCTCCTACGAGCAGTACTTC. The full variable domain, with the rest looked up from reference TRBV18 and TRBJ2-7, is NAGVMQNPRHLVRRRGQEARLRCSPMKGHSHVYWYRQLPEEGLKFMVYLQKENIIDESGMPKERFSAEFPKEGPSILRIQQVVRGDSAAYFCASSPKRESSYEQYFGPGTRLTVT.

CDR3 protein: CASSQGLAPYTIYF. The CDR3 DNA is TGCGCCAGCAGCCAAGGTCTAGCGCCGTACACCATATATTTT. The chain has TRBV4-1 and TRBJ1-3; D unresolved. The germline CDR1 and CDR2 sequences are MGHRA and YSYEKL. Trimming removed 1 base from V and 8 bases from J, with 12 bases in between. This CDR3 comprises 14 residues.

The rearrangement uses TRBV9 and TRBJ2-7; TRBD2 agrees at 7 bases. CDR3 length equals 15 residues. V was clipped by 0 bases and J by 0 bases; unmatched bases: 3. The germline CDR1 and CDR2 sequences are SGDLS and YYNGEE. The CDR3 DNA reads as TGTGCCAGCAGCGTAGGAAGCGGGACCTCCTACGAGCAGTACTTC. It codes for CASSVGSGTSYEQYF.